The T cell receptor (beta chain) described here comes from a study of cytomegalovirus exposure and HLA in healthy donors. The PCR had 60 Vbeta and 13 Jbeta primers. The repertoire was sequenced with immunoSEQ multiplex PCR; TCRdb's copy has only in-frame clones and lacks some. Among about 100,000 clones listed, 76% were seen once. The CDR3 is 14 residues long. J was trimmed by 7 bases and V by 0 bases; bases with no gene match: 3. Germline values: CDR1 SGHDT, CDR2 YYEEEE. The chain employs TRBV5-6 and TRBJ2-5; 10 bases fit TRBD2. This sequence originates from a woman aged 50 to 60 in good health and CMV-seropositive. Material: PBMCs. CDR3 nucleotides: TGTGCCAGCAGCTTGGTGGAGCGGGGGGGGACCCAGTACTTC. It codes for CASSLVERGGTQYF. Supplemented by reference TRBV5-6 and TRBJ2-5, the full variable domain reads DAGVTQSPTHLIKTRGQQVTLRCSPKSGHDTVSWYQQALGQGPQFIFQYYEEEERQRGNFPDRFSGHQFPNYSSELNVNALLLGDSALYLCASSLVERGGTQYFGPGTRLLVL.